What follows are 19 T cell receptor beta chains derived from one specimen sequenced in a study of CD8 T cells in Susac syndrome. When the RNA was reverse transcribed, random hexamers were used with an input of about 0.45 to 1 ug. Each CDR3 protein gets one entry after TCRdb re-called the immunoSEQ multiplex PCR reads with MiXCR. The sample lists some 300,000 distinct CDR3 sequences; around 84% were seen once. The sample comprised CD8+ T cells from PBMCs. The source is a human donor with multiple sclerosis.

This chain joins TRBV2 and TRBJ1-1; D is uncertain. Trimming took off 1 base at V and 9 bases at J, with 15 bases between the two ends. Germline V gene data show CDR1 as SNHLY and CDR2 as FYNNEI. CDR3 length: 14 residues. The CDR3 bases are TGTGCCAGCAGTGAAGAGTCGGAAACTCCCCAAGCTTTCTTT. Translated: CASSEESETPQAFF.

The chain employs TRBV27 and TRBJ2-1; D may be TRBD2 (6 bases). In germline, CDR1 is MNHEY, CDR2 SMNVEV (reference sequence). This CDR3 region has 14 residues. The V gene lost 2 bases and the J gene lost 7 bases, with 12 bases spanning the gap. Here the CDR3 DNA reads TGTGCCAGCAGTTTACGGGACTCCCGGAATGAGCAGTTCTTC. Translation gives CASSLRDSRNEQFF.

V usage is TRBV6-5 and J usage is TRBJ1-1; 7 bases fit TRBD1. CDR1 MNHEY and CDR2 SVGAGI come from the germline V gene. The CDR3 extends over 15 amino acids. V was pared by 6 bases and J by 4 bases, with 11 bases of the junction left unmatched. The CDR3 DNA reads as TGTGCCAGCAGCATATCAGGGGGATTAGGCACTGAAGCTTTCTTT. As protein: CASSISGGLGTEAFF.

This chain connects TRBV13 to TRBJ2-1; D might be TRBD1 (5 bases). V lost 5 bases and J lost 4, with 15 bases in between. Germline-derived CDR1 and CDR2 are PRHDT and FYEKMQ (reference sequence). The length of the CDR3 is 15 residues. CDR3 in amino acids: CASSPQGGGYNEQFF. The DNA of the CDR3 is TGTGCCAGCAGCCCCCAGGGCGGTGGGTACAATGAGCAGTTCTTC.

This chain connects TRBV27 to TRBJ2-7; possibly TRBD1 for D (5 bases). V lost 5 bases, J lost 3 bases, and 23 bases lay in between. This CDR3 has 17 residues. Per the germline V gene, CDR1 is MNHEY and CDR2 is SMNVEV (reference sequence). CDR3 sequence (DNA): TGTGCCAGCAGTCACAGACTGCAAGGGGATTGGGGCTACGAGCAGTACTTC. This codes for CASSHRLQGDWGYEQYF.

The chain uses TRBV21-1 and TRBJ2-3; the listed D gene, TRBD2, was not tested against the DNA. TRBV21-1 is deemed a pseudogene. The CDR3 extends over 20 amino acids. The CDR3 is CASSKRGRWRQHLYTDTQYF. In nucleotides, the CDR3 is TGTGCCAGCAGCAAACGGGGGAGGTGGAGACAGCACCTCTACACAGATACGCAGTATTTT.

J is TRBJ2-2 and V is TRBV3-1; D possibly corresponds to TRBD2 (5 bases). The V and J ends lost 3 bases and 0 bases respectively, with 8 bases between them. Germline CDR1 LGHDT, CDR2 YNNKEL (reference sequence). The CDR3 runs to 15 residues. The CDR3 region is CASSQTGSNTGELFF. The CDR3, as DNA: TGTGCCAGCAGCCAGACGGGATCGAACACCGGGGAGCTGTTTTTT.

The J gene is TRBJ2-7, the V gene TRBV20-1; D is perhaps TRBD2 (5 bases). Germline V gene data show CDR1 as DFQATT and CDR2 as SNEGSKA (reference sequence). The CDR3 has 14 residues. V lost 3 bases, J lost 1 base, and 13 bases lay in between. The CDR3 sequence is CSARREPRSYEQYF. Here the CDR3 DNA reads TGCAGTGCTAGGAGGGAGCCCCGTTCCTACGAGCAGTACTTC.

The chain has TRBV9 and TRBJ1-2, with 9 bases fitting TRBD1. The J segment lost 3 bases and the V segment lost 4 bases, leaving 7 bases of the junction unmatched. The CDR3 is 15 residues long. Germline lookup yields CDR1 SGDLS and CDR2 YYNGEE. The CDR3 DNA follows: TGTGCCAGCAGCTCCACTACAGGGGGCCACTATGGCTACACCTTC. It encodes CASSSTTGGHYGYTF.

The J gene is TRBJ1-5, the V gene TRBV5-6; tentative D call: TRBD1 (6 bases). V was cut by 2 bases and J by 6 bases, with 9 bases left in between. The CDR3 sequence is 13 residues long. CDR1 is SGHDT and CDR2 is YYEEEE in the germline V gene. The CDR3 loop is CASSFNRAQPQHF. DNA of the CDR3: TGTGCCAGCAGCTTCAACAGGGCTCAGCCCCAGCATTTT. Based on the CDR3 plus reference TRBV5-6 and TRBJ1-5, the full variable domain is DAGVTQSPTHLIKTRGQQVTLRCSPKSGHDTVSWYQQALGQGPQFIFQYYEEEERQRGNFPDRFSGHQFPNYSSELNVNALLLGDSALYLCASSFNRAQPQHFGDGTRLSIL.

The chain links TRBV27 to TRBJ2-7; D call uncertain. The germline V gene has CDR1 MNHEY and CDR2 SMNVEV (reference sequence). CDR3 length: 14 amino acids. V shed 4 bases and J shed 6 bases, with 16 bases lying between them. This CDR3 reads CASSWAQYGSEQYF. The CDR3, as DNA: TGTGCCAGCAGTTGGGCCCAGTACGGCTCCGAGCAGTACTTC.

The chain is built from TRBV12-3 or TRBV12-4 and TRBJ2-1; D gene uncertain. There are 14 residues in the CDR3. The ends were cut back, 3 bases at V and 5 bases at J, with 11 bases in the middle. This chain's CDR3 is CASSFRRLDNEQFF. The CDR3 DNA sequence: TGTGCCAGCAGTTTCCGGAGATTGGACAATGAGCAGTTCTTC.

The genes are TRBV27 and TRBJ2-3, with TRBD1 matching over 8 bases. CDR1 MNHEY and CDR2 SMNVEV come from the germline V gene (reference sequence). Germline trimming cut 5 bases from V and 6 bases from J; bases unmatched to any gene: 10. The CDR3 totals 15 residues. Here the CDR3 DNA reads TGTGCCAGCAGTCAAGGGACAGGCTTGGGGGATACGCAGTATTTT. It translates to CASSQGTGLGDTQYF.

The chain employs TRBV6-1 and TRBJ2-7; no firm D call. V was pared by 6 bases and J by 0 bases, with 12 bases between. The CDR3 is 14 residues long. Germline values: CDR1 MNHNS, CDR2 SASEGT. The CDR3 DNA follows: TGTGCCAGCAGCCTGACGGTCCTCTCCTACGAGCAGTACTTC. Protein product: CASSLTVLSYEQYF.

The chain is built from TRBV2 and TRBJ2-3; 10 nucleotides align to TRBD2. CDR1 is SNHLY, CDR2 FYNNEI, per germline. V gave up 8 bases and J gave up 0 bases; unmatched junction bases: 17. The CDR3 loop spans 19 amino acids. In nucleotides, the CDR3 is TGTGCCAGCCCCTCCCTCCCGCTAGCGGGAGATCGTAGCACAGATACGCAGTATTTT. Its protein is CASPSLPLAGDRSTDTQYF.

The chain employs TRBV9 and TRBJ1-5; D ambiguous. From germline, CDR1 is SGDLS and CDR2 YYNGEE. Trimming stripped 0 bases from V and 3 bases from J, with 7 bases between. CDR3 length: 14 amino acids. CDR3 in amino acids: CASSVGEVNQPQHF. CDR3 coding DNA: TGTGCCAGCAGCGTAGGGGAGGTCAATCAGCCCCAGCATTTT.

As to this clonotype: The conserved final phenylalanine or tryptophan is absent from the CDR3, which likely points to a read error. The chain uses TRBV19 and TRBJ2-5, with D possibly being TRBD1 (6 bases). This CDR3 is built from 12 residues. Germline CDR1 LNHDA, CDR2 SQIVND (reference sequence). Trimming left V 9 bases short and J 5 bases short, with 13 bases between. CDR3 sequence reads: CASTGNRETQYL. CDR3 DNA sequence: TGTGCCAGCACAGGGAATCGGGAGACCCAGTACCTC.

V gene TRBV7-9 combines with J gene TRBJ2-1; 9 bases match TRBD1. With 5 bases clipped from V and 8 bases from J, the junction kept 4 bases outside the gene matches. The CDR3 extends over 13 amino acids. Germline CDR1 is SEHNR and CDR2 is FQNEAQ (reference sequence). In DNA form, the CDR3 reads TGTGCCAGCAGCGACGGACAGGGGTATGAGCAGTTCTTC. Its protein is CASSDGQGYEQFF.

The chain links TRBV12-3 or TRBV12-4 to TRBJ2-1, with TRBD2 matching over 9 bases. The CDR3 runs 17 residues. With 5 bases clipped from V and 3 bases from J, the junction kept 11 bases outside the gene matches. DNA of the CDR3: TGTGCCAGCAGTATACCGATCGGTAGCGGGAGCTACAATGAGCAGTTCTTC. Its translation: CASSIPIGSGSYNEQFF.